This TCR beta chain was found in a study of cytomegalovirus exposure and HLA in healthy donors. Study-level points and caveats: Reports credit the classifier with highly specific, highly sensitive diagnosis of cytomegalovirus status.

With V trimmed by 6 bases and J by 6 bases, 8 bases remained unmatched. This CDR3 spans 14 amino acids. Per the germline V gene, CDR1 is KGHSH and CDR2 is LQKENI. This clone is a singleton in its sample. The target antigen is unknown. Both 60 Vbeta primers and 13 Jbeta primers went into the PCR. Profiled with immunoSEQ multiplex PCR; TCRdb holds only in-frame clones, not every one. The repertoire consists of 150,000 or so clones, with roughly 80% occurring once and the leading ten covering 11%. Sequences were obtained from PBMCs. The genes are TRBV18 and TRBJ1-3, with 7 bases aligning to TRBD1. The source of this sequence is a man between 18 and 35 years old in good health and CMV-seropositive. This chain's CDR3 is CASSQTGESNTIYF. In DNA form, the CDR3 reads TGTGCCAGCTCCCAAACAGGGGAGTCAAACACCATATATTTT.